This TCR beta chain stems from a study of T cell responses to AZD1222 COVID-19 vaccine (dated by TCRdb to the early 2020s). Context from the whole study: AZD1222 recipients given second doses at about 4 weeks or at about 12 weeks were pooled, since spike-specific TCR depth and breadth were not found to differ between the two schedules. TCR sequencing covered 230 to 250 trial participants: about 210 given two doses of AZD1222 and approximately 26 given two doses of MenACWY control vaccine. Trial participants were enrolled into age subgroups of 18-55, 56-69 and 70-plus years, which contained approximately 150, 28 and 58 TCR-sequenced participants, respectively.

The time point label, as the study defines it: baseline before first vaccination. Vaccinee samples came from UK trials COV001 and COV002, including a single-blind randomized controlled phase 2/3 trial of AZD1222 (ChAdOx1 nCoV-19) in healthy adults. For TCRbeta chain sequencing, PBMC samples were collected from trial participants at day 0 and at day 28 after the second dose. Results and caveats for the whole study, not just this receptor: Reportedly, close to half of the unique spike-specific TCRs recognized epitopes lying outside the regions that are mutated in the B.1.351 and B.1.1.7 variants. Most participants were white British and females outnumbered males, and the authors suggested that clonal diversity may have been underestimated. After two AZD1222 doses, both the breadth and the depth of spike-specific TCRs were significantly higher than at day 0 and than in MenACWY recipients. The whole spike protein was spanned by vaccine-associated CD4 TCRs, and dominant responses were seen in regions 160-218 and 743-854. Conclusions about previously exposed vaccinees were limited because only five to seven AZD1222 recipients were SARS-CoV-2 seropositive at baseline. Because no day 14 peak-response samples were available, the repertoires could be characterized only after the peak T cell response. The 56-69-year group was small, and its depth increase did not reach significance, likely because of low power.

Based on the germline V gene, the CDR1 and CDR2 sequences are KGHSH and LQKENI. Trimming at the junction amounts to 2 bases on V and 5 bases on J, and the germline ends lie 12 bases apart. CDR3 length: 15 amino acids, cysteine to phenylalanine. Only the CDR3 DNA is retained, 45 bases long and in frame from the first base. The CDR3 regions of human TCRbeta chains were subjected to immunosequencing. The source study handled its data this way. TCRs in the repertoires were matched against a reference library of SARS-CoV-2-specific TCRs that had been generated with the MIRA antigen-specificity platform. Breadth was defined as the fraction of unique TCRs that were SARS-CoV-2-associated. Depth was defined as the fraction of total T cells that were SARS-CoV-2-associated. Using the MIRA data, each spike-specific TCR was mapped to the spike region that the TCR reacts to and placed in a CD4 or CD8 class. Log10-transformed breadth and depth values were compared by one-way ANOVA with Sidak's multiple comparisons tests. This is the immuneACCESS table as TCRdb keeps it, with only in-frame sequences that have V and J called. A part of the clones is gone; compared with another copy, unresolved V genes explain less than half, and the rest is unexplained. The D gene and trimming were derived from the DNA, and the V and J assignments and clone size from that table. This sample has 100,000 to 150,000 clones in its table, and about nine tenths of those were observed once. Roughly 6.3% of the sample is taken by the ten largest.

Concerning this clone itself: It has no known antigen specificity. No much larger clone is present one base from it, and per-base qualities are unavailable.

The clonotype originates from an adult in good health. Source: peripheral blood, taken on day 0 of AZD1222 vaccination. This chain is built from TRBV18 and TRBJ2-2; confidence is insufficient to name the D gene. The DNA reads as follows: TGTGCCAGCTCACCAGTGACCGAAGGGACCGGGGAGCTGTTTTTT. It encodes CASSPVTEGTGELFF.